The 15 T cell receptor beta chains below come from one sample, sequenced in a study of early T cells in non-severe SARS-CoV-2 infection (dated by TCRdb to 2020 to 2023). The method behind the library was 5' RACE. Data came from a NextSeq 500. Through fastp at Q25 and MiXCR, TCRdb rebuilt clones from the public reads, retaining in-frame beta chains. Merged by CDR3 protein, the rows form single entries marked with the most common genes and DNA. The sample yields over 85,000 distinct CDR3 sequences; over 15% were counted once. Roughly 1.3% of the sample rests with the top ten. The sequenced material came from whole blood. These receptors were collected from an adult who was a healthcare worker with PCR-confirmed SARS-CoV-2 infection or an uninfected control (not recorded which).

This clonotype has a handful of counts. This rearrangement joins TRBV29-1 to TRBJ2-2; D remains ambiguous. The length of the CDR3 is 13 residues. The germline CDR1 and CDR2 sequences are SQVTM and ANQGSEA. The V end lost 1 base, the J end lost 5 bases, and 8 bases lay between the germline ends. The DNA for the CDR3 is TGCAGCGTTGAAGTAACTGGAACCGGGGAGCTGTTTTTT. It is translated as CSVEVTGTGELFF.

The V gene is TRBV3-1, the J gene TRBJ2-3, with D tentatively TRBD2 (5 bases). Trimming took off 0 bases at V and 0 bases at J, with 16 bases between the two ends. Germline V lookup: CDR1 LGHDT, CDR2 YNNKEL (reference sequence). The CDR3 consists of 18 residues. The CDR3 DNA follows: TGTGCCAGCAGCCAAGATCCCTTGCGAGGGTCTAGCACAGATACGCAGTATTTT. Its translation is CASSQDPLRGSSTDTQYF.

CDR3 loop: CASSVVGGGVNTGELFF. The CDR3, as DNA: TGTGCCAGCAGCGTAGTTGGAGGGGGCGTTAACACCGGGGAGCTGTTTTTT. The chain employs TRBV9 and TRBJ2-2; D is possibly TRBD1 (7 bases). This CDR3 has 17 amino acids. V dropped 0 bases and J dropped 2 bases, with 14 bases sitting between them. CDR1 is SGDLS and CDR2 is YYNGEE in the germline V gene.

This clonotype was counted between two and nine times. This sequence joins TRBV6-2 or TRBV6-3 and TRBJ2-3, with D possibly being TRBD2 (5 bases). The V end was cut by 7 bases, the J end by 6 bases, with 23 bases between. From germline, CDR1 is MNHEY and CDR2 SVGEGT. This CDR3 region has 16 residues. This CDR3 is CASNNQRESRADTQYF. In DNA form, the CDR3 reads TGTGCCAGCAATAATCAGAGGGAGTCCCGGGCGGATACGCAGTATTTT.

This clonotype was counted a few times. The chain links TRBV11-2 to TRBJ2-2; 7 nucleotides match TRBD1. CDR3 length: 14 amino acids. CDR1 SGHAT and CDR2 FQNNGV come from the germline V gene. Trimming took 5 bases from V and 7 from J; bases not matched to a gene: 7. The CDR3 nucleotides read TGTGCCAGCAGCCCTAGACAGGGCGGCGGGGAGCTGTTTTTT. Protein product: CASSPRQGGGELFF.

This clonotype showed up just a few times. The V gene is TRBV7-2, the J gene TRBJ2-1; 13 bases match TRBD2. The CDR3 is 16 amino acids. Germline loops: CDR1 SGHTA, CDR2 FQGNSA. The V and J ends lost 5 bases and 7 bases, in that order; junction bases with no gene match: 8. This CDR3 is CASSSRTSGRINEQFF. DNA of the CDR3: TGTGCCAGCAGCAGCCGGACTAGCGGGAGAATAAATGAGCAGTTCTTC.

This clonotype showed up many times. The chain couples TRBV2 to TRBJ2-1; 10 positions match TRBD2. The CDR3 is 15 residues long. The germline CDR1 and CDR2 sequences are SNHLY and FYNNEI. J lost 6 bases, V lost 6 bases, and 8 bases had no gene match. This chain's CDR3 is CASRRGLALGNEQFF. CDR3 DNA: TGTGCCAGCAGGAGGGGACTAGCGTTGGGCAATGAGCAGTTCTTC.

The V gene is TRBV11-2, the J gene TRBJ1-1; D is possibly TRBD1 (6 bases). Germline assignment: CDR1 SGHAT and CDR2 FQNNGV. Trimming shortened V by 6 bases and J by 1 base, and 12 bases separated the two germline ends. This CDR3 spans 14 amino acids. The chain's CDR3 is CASRRSQGNTEAFF. CDR3 sequence (DNA): TGTGCCAGCAGGCGATCACAGGGGAACACTGAAGCTTTCTTT.

CDR3 protein: CSVDFQDRLYNEQFF. The DNA of the CDR3 is TGCAGCGTTGACTTTCAGGACAGGCTTTACAATGAGCAGTTCTTC. This chain connects TRBV29-1 to TRBJ2-1; 7 bases agree with TRBD1. The CDR3 runs to 15 residues. Germline V gene sequence: CDR1 SQVTM, CDR2 ANQGSEA. Germline trimming cut 3 bases from V and 4 bases from J; bases unmatched to any gene: 9.

This clonotype was seen a few times. The chain joins TRBV9 to TRBJ1-2; 9 bases fit TRBD1. The CDR3 runs 17 residues. CDR1 is SGDLS and CDR2 is YYNGEE in the germline V gene. With V trimmed by 4 bases and J by 1 base, 11 bases remained unmatched. DNA of the CDR3: TGTGCCAGCAGCCCATACGGACAGGGGACAAATAACTATGGCTACACCTTC. Amino acids: CASSPYGQGTNNYGYTF.

This clonotype occurred many times. The J gene is TRBJ2-7, the V gene TRBV7-9; no firm D call. Germline V gene data show CDR1 as SEHNR and CDR2 as FQNEAQ (reference sequence). V dropped 1 base and J dropped 6 bases, with 7 bases sitting between them. The CDR3 is made up of 12 amino acids. CDR3 region: CASSLGWVEQYF. CDR3 in DNA: TGTGCCAGCAGCTTAGGCTGGGTCGAGCAGTACTTC.

This clonotype was picked up many times. The V gene is TRBV28, the J gene TRBJ2-3; 9 nucleotides agree with TRBD2. CDR1 and CDR2 (germline): MDHEN, SYDVKM. V lost 3 bases, J lost 1 base, and 2 bases stayed unmatched. CDR3 length equals 15 residues. CDR3 DNA sequence: TGTGCCAGCAGTTTTAAGCGGGAGGGCACAGATACGCAGTATTTT. It codes for CASSFKREGTDTQYF.

This clonotype was observed many times. This chain connects TRBV28 to TRBJ1-5; D is uncertain. The CDR3 runs to 14 residues. Germline lookup yields CDR1 MDHEN and CDR2 SYDVKM. V lost 8 bases to trimming and J lost 3 bases, with 14 bases between them. The CDR3 here is CASDSEINNQPQHF. CDR3 bases: TGTGCCAGCGATTCGGAGATTAACAATCAGCCCCAGCATTTT.

This clonotype has just a few counts. The chain links TRBV7-9 to TRBJ2-2; D tentatively reads TRBD1 or TRBD2 (5 bases each). The CDR3 sequence is 18 residues long. V lost 3 bases and J 6 bases, leaving 23 bases between the germline ends. The germline gives CDR1 SEHNR, CDR2 FQNEAQ (reference sequence). The CDR3 loop is CASSFGWAGTTSAGELFF. CDR3 DNA sequence: TGTGCCAGCAGCTTCGGGTGGGCCGGGACGACTTCAGCCGGGGAGCTGTTTTTT.

The V gene is TRBV12-3 or TRBV12-4, the J gene TRBJ2-3, with D perhaps matching TRBD2 (6 bases). CDR3 size: 15 residues. Trimming took 3 bases from V and 2 from J, leaving 12 bases between them. The CDR3 DNA reads as TGTGCCAGCAGTTTGCGCGGGACCCACACAGATACGCAGTATTTT. It specifies CASSLRGTHTDTQYF.